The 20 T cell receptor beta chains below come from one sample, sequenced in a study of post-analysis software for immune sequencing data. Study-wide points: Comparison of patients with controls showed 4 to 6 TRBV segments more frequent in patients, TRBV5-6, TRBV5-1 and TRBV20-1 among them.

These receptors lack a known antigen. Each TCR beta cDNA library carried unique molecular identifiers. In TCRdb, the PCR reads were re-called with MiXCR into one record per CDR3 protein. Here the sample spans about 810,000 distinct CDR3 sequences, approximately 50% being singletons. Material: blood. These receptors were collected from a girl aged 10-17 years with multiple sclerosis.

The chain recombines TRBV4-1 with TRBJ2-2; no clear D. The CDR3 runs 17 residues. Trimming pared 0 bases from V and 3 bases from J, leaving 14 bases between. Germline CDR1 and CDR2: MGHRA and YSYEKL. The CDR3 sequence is CASSQDAKTFYTGELFF. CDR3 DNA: TGCGCCAGCAGCCAAGATGCGAAGACTTTTTACACCGGGGAGCTGTTTTTT.

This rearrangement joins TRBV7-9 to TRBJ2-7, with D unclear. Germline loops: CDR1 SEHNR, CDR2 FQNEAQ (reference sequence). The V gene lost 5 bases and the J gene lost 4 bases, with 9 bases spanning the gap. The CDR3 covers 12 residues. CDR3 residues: CASSPPVYEQYF. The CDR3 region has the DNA TGTGCCAGCAGCCCCCCTGTTTACGAGCAGTACTTC.

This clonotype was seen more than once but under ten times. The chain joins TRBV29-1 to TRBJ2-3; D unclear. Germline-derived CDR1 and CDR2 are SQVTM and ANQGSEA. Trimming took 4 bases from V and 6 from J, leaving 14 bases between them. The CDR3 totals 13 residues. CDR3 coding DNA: TGCAGCGTTGGGCAGTCTGTGCAGGATACGCAGTATTTT. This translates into CSVGQSVQDTQYF.

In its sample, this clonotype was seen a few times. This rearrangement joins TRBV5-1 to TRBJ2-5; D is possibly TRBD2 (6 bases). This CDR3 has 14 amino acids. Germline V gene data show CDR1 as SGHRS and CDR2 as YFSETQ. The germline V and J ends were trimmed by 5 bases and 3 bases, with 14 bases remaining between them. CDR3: CASRIWTGEETQYF. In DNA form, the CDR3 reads TGCGCCAGCAGAATTTGGACGGGGGAAGAGACCCAGTACTTC.

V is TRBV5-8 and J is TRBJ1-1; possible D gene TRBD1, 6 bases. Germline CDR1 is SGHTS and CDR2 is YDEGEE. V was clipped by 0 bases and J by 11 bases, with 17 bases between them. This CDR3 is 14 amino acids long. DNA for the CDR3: TGTGCCAGCAGCTTGGAACGGCAGGGGTTATCGGCTTTCTTT. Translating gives CASSLERQGLSAFF.

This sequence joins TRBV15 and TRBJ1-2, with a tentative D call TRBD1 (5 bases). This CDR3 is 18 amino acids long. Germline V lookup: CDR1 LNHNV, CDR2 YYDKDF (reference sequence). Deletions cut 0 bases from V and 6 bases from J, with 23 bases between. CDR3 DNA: TGTGCCACCAGCAGAGATACGAACGAGAGAGGCAGGGAGGATGGCTACACCTTC. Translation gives CATSRDTNERGREDGYTF.

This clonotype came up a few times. In DNA form, the CDR3 reads TGTGCCAGCAGCTTAGTGGGGGGTGGCACTGAAGCTTTCTTT. Translating gives CASSLVGGGTEAFF. The J gene is TRBJ1-1, the V gene TRBV7-9; a possible D gene is TRBD1 (5 bases). The V gene's germline CDR1 is SEHNR and CDR2 FQNEAQ (reference sequence). This CDR3 contains 14 residues. Trimming removed 1 base at V and 4 bases at J, with 10 bases between.

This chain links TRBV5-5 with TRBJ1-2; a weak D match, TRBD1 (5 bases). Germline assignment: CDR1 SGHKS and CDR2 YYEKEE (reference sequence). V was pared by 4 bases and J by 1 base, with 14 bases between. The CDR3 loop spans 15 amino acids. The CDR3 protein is CASSRDGNFNYGYTF. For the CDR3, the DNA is TGTGCCAGCAGCCGGGACGGGAACTTTAACTATGGCTACACCTTC. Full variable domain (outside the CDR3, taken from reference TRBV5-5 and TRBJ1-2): DAGVTQSPTHLIKTRGQQVTLRCSPISGHKSVSWYQQVLGQGPQFIFQYYEKEERGRGNFPDRFSARQFPNYSSELNVNALLLGDSALYLCASSRDGNFNYGYTFGSGTRLTVV.

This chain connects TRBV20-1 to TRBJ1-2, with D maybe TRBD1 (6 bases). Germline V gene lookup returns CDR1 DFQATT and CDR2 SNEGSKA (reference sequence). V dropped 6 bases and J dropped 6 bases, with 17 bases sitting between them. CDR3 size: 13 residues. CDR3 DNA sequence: TGCAGTGCCCTCCCAGGACAGAGGAATGGCTACACCTTC. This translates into CSALPGQRNGYTF.

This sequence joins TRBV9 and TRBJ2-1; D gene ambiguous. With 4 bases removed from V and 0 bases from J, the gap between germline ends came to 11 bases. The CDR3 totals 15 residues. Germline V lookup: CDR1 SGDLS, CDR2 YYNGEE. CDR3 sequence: CASSLQANSYNEQFF. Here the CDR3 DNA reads TGTGCCAGCAGCTTGCAGGCGAACTCCTACAATGAGCAGTTCTTC. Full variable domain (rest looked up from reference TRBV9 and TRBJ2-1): DSGVTQTPKHLITATGQRVTLRCSPRSGDLSVYWYQQSLDQGLQFLIQYYNGEERAKGNILERFSAQQFPDLHSELNLSSLELGDSALYFCASSLQANSYNEQFFGPGTRLTVL.

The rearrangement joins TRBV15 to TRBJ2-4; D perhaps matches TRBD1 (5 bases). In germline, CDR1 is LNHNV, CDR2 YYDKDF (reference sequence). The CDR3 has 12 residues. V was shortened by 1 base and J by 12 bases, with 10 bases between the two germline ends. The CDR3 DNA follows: TGTGCCACCAGCAGAGTTCAGGGAAATCAGTACTTC. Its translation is CATSRVQGNQYF.

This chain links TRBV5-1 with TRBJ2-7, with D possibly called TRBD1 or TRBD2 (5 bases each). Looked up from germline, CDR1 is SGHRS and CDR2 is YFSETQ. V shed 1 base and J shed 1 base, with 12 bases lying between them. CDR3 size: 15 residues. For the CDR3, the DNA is TGCGCCAGCAGCTTGTTGGGGGACGCTTCCTACGAGCAGTACTTC. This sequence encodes CASSLLGDASYEQYF.

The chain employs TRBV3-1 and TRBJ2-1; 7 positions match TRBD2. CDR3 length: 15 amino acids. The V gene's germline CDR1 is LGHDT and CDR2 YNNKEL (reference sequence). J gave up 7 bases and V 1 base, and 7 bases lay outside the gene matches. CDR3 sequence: CASSQGGRGGNEQFF. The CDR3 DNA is TGTGCCAGCAGCCAAGGGGGAAGGGGAGGGAATGAGCAGTTCTTC.

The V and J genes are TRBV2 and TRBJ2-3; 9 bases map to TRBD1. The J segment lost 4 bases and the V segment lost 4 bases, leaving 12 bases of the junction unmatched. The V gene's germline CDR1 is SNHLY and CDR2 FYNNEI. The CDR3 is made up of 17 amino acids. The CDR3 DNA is TGTGCCAGCAGTGCCGGGACAGGGCAGCGGGGAGCAGATACGCAGTATTTT. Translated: CASSAGTGQRGADTQYF.

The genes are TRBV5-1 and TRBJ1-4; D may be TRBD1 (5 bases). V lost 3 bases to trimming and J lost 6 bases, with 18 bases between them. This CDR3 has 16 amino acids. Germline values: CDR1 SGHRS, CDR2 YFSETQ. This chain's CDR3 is CASSYRTNPGDEKLFF. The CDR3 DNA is TGCGCCAGCAGCTATCGGACAAACCCAGGAGATGAAAAACTGTTTTTT. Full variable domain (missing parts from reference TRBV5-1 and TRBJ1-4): KAGVTQTPRYLIKTRGQQVTLSCSPISGHRSVSWYQQTPGQGLQFLFEYFSETQRNKGNFPGRFSGRQFSNSRSEMNVSTLELGDSALYLCASSYRTNPGDEKLFFGSGTQLSVL.

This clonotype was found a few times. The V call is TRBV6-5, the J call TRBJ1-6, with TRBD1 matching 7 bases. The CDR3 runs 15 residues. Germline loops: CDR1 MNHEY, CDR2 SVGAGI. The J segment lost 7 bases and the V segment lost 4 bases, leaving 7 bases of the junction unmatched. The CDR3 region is CASSLLTGTNSPLHF. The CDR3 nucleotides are TGTGCCAGCAGTTTACTGACAGGGACGAATTCACCCCTCCACTTT.

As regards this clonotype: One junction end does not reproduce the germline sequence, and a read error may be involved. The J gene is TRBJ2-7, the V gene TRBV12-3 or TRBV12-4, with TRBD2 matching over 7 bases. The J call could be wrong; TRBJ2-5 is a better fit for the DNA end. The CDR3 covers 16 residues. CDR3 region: CAGSPGGRGSLETQYF. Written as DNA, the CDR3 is TGCGCCGGCAGTCCTGGGGGGAGGGGTAGTTTGGAGACCCAGTACTTC.

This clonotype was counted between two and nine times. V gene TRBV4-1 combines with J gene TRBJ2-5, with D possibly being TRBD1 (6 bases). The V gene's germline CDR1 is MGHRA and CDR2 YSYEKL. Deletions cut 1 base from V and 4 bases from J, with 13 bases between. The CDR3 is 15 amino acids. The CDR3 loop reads CASSQGPARGETQYF. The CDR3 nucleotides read TGCGCCAGCAGCCAAGGGCCCGCCAGGGGAGAGACCCAGTACTTC.

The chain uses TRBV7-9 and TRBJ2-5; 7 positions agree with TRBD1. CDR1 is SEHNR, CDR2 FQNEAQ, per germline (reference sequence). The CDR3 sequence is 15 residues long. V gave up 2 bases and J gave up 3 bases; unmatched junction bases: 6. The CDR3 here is CASSLPGTVKETQYF. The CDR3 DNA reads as TGTGCCAGCAGCTTACCCGGGACAGTCAAAGAGACCCAGTACTTC.

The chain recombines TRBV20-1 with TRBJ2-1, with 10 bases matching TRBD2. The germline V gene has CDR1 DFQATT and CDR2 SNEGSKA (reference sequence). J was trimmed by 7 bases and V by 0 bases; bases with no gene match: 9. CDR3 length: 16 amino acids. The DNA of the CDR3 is TGCAGTGCTAGAGATAGGCAGCGGGAGGGAGGTAATGAGCAGTTCTTC. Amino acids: CSARDRQREGGNEQFF.